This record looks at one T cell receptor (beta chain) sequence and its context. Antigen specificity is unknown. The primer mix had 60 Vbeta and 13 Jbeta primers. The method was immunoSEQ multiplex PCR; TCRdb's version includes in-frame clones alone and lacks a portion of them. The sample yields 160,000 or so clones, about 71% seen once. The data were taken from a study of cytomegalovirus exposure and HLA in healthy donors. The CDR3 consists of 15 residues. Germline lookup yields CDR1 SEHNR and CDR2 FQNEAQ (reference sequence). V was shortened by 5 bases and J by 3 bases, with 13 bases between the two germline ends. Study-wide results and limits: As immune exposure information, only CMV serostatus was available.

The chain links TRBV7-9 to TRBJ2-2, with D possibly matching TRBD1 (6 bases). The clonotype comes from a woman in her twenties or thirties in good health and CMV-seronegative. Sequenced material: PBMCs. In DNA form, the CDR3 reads TGTGCCAGCAGCCCCGGGACACTTTACACCGGGGAGCTGTTTTTT. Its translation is CASSPGTLYTGELFF.